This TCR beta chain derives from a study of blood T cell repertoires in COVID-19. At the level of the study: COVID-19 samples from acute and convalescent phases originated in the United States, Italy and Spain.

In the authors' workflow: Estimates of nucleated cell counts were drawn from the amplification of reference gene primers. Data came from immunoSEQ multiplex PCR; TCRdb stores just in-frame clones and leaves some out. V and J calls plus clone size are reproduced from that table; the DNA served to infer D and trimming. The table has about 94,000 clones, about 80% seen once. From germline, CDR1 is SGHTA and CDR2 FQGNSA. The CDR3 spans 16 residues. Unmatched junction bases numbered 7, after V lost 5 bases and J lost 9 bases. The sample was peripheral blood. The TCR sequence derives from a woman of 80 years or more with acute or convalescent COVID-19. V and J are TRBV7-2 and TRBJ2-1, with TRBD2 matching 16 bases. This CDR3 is CASSPGTSGGAIEQFF. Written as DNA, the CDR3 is TGTGCCAGCAGCCCTGGGACTAGCGGGGGGGCCATTGAGCAGTTCTTC.